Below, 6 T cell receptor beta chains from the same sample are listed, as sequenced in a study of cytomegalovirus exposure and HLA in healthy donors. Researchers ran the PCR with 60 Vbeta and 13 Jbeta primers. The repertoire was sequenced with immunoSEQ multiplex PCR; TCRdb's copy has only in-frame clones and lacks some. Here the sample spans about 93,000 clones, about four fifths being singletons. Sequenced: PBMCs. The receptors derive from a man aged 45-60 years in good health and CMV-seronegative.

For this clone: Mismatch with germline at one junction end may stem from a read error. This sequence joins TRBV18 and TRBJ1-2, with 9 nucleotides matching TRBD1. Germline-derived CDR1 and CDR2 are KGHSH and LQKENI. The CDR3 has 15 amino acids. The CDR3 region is CASSPRTGESYGYPF. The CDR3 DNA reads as TGTGCCAGCTCACCTAGGACAGGGGAGAGCTATGGCTACCCCTTC.

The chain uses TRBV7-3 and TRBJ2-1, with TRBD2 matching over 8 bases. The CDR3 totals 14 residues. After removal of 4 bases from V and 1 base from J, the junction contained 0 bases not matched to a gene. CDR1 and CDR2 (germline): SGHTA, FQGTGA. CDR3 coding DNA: TGTGCCAGCAGCTCGGGAGGGTCCTACAATGAGCAGTTCTTC. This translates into CASSSGGSYNEQFF.

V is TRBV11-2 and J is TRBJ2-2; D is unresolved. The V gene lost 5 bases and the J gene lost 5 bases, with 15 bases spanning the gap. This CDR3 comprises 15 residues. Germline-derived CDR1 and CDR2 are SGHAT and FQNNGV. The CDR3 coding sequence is TGTGCCAGCAGCCAGACGCGGCAGAGGACCGGGGAGCTGTTTTTT. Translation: CASSQTRQRTGELFF.

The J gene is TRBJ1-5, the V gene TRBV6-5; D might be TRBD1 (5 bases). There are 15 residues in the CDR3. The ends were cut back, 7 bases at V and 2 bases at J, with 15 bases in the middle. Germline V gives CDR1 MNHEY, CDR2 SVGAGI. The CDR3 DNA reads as TGTGCCAGCAAAGGGGTGGGGGGGGGCAATCAGCCCCAGCATTTT. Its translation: CASKGVGGGNQPQHF.

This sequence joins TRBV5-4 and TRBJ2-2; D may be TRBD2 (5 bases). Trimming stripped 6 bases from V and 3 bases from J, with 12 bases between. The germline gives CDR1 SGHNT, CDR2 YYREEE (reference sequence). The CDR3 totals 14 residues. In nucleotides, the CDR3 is TGTGCCAGCAAGGAGGATAGCGACACCGGGGAGCTGTTTTTT. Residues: CASKEDSDTGELFF.

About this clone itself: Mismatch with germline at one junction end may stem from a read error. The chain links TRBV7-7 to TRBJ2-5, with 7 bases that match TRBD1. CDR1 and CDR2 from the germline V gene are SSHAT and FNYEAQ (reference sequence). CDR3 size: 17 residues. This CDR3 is CASTQSTSRGTGETQYF. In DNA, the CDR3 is TGTGCTAGCACCCAATCTACCTCCAGGGGGACGGGGGAGACCCAGTACTTC.